A selection of T cell receptor beta chains follows, all from one sample in a study of T cell changes during pregnancy in multiple sclerosis. The protocol was immunoSEQ multiplex PCR, while the TCRdb copy is restricted to in-frame clones and leaves out a portion. Among some 28,000 clones, 75% to 95% were seen once, and the ten largest hold roughly 6.2%. The sample was CD8+ T cells from peripheral blood mononuclear cells, taken before pregnancy. These receptors all come from a female donor with multiple sclerosis, enrolled in a pregnancy study. CDR3s include the opening cysteine and the closing phenylalanine or tryptophan. Each record gives: J gene, clone size, D gene, V gene, CDR3 DNA, CDR3 protein. The D gene is left open where the match is weak. A row's size may be missing; if present it is once, few, many or a size class.

>TRBJ1-1|-|TRBD1|TRBV11-3
TGTGCCAGCGGGGACAGGGGGCTTTACATCACTGAAGCTTTCTTT
CASGDRGLYITEAFF
>TRBJ1-1|-|TRBD1|TRBV4-3
TGCGCCAGCAGCCAATCGACAGGGGTTAACACTGAAGCTTTCTTT
CASSQSTGVNTEAFF
>TRBJ2-5|-|TRBD2|TRBV11-3
TGTGCCAGCAGCTTAGATCGGGGGACTAGCGGGCGAGAGACCCAGTACTTC
CASSLDRGTSGRETQYF
>TRBJ2-7|-|-|TRBV6-1
TGTGCCAGCAGTGCCTACTACGAGCAGTACTTC
CASSAYYEQYF
>TRBJ2-2|-|-|TRBV7-9
TGTGCCAGCAGCTACCGGGAAAAGACCTCCGGGGAGCTGTTTTTT
CASSYREKTSGELFF
>TRBJ2-1|few|TRBD2|TRBV6-4
TGTGCCAGCAGTGACGGGGAGGGGGAGCAGTTCTTC
CASSDGEGEQFF
>TRBJ1-1|once|-|TRBV7-2
TGTGCCAGCAGCTTAGCCCAGGGATGGGGCACTGAAGCTTTCTTT
CASSLAQGWGTEAFF
>TRBJ1-2|medium-sized|TRBD1|TRBV27
TGTGCCAGCAGTTTCCCGGGACAGGGGCCCCTGACCTTC
CASSFPGQGPLTF
>TRBJ2-1|-|TRBD1|TRBV19
TGTGCCAGTAGTACCGCGCCGCGAACAGGGGATGAGCAGTTCTTC
CASSTAPRTGDEQFF
>TRBJ1-3|-|-|TRBV7-9
TGTGCCAGCAGCGATACACAGGGCGCTGGAAACACCATATATTTT
CASSDTQGAGNTIYF
>TRBJ1-5|-|-|TRBV4-1
TGCGCCAGCAGCCAAGATGCCGGGTTTGCCAATCAGCCCCAGCATTTT
CASSQDAGFANQPQHF
>TRBJ2-1|-|TRBD2|TRBV29-1
TGCAGCGTTGAACTAGCGGGAGCCTACAATGAGCAGTTCTTC
CSVELAGAYNEQFF
>TRBJ2-7|-|TRBD2|TRBV7-9
TGTGCCAGCAGCCCTAATGTGGGGACTAGGGTGGGCGAGCAGTACTTC
CASSPNVGTRVGEQYF
>TRBJ1-1|-|-|TRBV19
TGTGCCAGTAGTTTACAGACTGAAGCTTTCTTT
CASSLQTEAFF
>TRBJ2-2|-|TRBD1|TRBV9
TGTGCCAGCAGCACTCGGGACAGTTATGACACCGGGGAGCTGTTTTTT
CASSTRDSYDTGELFF
>TRBJ2-1|-|-|TRBV2
TGTGCCAGCAGTGAAGGCAAGGGGCAGGCCTACAATGAGCAGTTCTTC
CASSEGKGQAYNEQFF
>TRBJ2-1|-|TRBD2|TRBV6-1
TGTGCCAGCAGTGAAGGACTAGCGGATTACAATGAGCAGTTCTTC
CASSEGLADYNEQFF
>TRBJ2-5|-|TRBD2|TRBV7-9
TGTGCCACCGGACTAGCGGGAGACGAGACCCAGTACTTC
CATGLAGDETQYF
>TRBJ2-7|-|TRBD2|TRBV10-1
TGCGCCAGCAGTGAGCGCTTGACTAGCGGGAATTTTAGTGAGCAGTACTTC
CASSERLTSGNFSEQYF
>TRBJ2-3|-|TRBD1|TRBV18
TGTGCCAGCTCAACAGCCAGTTACGGGACAGGGGGCTTAGATACGCAGTATTTT
CASSTASYGTGGLDTQYF
>TRBJ2-1|-|TRBD2|TRBV19
TGTGCCAGTACGGTTACTAGCGGGAGGTACAATGAGCAGTTCTTC
CASTVTSGRYNEQFF
>TRBJ2-7|-|TRBD1|TRBV7-9
TGTGCCAGCAGCCCACGACAGGGCTACGAGCAGTACTTC
CASSPRQGYEQYF
>TRBJ2-3|many|TRBD2|TRBV6-6
TGTGCCAGCAGCCCAACTTTGGGACTAGTAACCGATACGCAGTATTTT
CASSPTLGLVTDTQYF
>TRBJ2-7|-|TRBD1|TRBV7-2
TGTGCCAGCAGGGGACAGGGCTTGAAGCAGTACTTC
CASRGQGLKQYF
>TRBJ2-7|once|TRBD1|TRBV29-1
TGCAGCGTTGAAGGGGGGACAGGGGGCGTCGCAAGCGACTACGAGCAGTACTTC
CSVEGGTGGVASDYEQYF
>TRBJ2-7|-|-|TRBV9
TGTGCCAGCAGCGTAGGACGGGACTACGAGCAGTACTTC
CASSVGRDYEQYF
>TRBJ1-1|few|-|TRBV7-9
TGTGCCAGCAGCTTAAGTTTGAGACACCTGAACACTGAAGCTTTCTTT
CASSLSLRHLNTEAFF
>TRBJ2-7|-|TRBD1|TRBV5-5
TGTGCCAGCAACTTCGACAGGGGGGGCGAGCAGTACTTC
CASNFDRGGEQYF
>TRBJ1-2|-|-|TRBV19
TGTGCCAGTAGTGTAACGGTCTCTAACTATGGCTACACCTTC
CASSVTVSNYGYTF
>TRBJ2-5|-|TRBD2|TRBV7-3
TGTGCCAGCAGCTCCGTGGGCGGGGGGGAGACCCAGTACTTC
CASSSVGGGETQYF
>TRBJ2-7|-|-|TRBV10-3
TGTGCCATCGGCGGGACGGGTCCTTCCTACGAGCAGTACTTC
CAIGGTGPSYEQYF
>TRBJ2-3|-|-|TRBV6-4
TGTGCCAGCGCGCCATCTAGCTCTAATACGCAGTATTTT
CASAPSSSNTQYF
>TRBJ2-3|-|-|TRBV29-1
TGCAGCGTTGATTCAGACTCTATACGCACAGATACGCAGTATTTT
CSVDSDSIRTDTQYF
>TRBJ1-3|-|-|TRBV27
TGTGCCAGCGGACAGATTGGAAACACCATATATTTT
CASGQIGNTIYF
>TRBJ2-3|-|TRBD2|TRBV27
TGTGCCAGCAGTTTCACGCGGGAGGTCCCAGATACGCAGTATTTT
CASSFTREVPDTQYF
>TRBJ1-5|-|-|TRBV19
TGTGCCAGTAGTAAGCAGGCTAAACGTAATCAGCCCCAGCATTTT
CASSKQAKRNQPQHF
>TRBJ2-7|few|TRBD2|TRBV6-5
TGTGCCAGCAGTGCACTAGCGGGAGTCAACGAGCAGTACTTC
CASSALAGVNEQYF
>TRBJ2-3|-|TRBD2|TRBV6-1
TGTGCCAGCAGCGATCTAGCGGGAGGAAAAGATACGCAGTATTTT
CASSDLAGGKDTQYF
>TRBJ2-3|-|TRBD2|TRBV4-2
TGTGCCAGCAGCCAAGATCTAGCGGGAGGCACAGATACGCAGTATTTT
CASSQDLAGGTDTQYF
>TRBJ1-1|few|-|TRBV19
TGTGCCAGTTACGCTAGGTGGAACACTGAAGCTTTCTTT
CASYARWNTEAFF
>TRBJ2-1|once|TRBD1|TRBV7-9
TGTGCCAGCAGAGGGACAGGGGGCGTAAATGAGCAGTTCTTC
CASRGTGGVNEQFF
>TRBJ1-1|-|TRBD1|TRBV30
TGTGCCTGGAGTGCGCCGGGACAGGGGTTATTGAACACTGAAGCTTTCTTT
CAWSAPGQGLLNTEAFF
>TRBJ1-1|few|-|TRBV7-9
TGTGCCAGCGGGGGCCTGGGGGCTGAAGCTTTCTTT
CASGGLGAEAFF
>TRBJ1-2|-|TRBD1|TRBV2
TGTGCCAGCAGACCCAGGGGGTGGGGATATGGCTACACCTTC
CASRPRGWGYGYTF
>TRBJ2-1|once|TRBD2|TRBV4-2
TGTGCCAGCAGCCAAGATGACGGGAGGGCCTCAAATGAGCAGTTCTTC
CASSQDDGRASNEQFF
>TRBJ2-5|-|TRBD1|TRBV2
TGTGCCAGCAGAGGCCCGGGACAGGCATCAGAGACCCAGTACTTC
CASRGPGQASETQYF
>TRBJ2-1|-|TRBD2|TRBV27
TGTGCCAGCAGTTCCAAAGCGGGATTGAACAATGAGCAGTTCTTC
CASSSKAGLNNEQFF
>TRBJ2-7|-|TRBD1|TRBV11-2
TGTGCCAGCAGCTTAACAGGGGGAACCTACGAGCAGTACTTC
CASSLTGGTYEQYF
>TRBJ2-7|-|TRBD2|TRBV29-1
TGCAGCGTTGGGGGGGGAGGCGAGCAGTACTTC
CSVGGGGEQYF
>TRBJ2-1|-|TRBD2|TRBV15
TGTGCCACCAGCAGAGATATAACTAGCGGAGACAATGAGCAGTTCTTC
CATSRDITSGDNEQFF